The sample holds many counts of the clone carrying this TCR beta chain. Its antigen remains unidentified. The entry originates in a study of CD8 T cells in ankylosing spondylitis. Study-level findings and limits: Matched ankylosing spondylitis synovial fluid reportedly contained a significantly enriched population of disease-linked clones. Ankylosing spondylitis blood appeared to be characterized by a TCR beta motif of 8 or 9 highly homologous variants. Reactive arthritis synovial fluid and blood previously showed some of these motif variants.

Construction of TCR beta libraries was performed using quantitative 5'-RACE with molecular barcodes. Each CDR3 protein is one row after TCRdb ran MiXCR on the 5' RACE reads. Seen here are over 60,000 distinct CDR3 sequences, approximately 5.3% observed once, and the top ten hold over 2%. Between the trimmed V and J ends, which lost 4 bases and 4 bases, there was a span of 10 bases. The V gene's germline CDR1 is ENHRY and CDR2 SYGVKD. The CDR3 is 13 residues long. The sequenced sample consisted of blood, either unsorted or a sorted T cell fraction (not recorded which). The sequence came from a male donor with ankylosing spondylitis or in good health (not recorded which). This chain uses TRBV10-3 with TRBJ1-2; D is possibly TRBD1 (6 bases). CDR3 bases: TGTGCCATCAGTGGACAGGCCGCCTATGGCTACACCTTC. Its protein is CAISGQAAYGYTF.